The clone carrying this T cell receptor (beta chain) was recorded a few times. Its antigen remains unidentified. As every portion of the isolated RNA was reverse transcribed, the sequencing read expressed TCRB transcripts. Libraries were prepared by immunoSEQ multiplex PCR; TCRdb keeps only in-frame clonotypes and omits some of them. The profile shows over 650,000 clones, roughly 13% of them singletons. The data originate from a study of beta chain features in type 1 diabetes. Trimming cost V 5 bases and J 6 bases, with 8 bases left between them. The length of the CDR3 is 11 residues. Per the germline V gene, CDR1 is LNHDA and CDR2 is SQIVND (reference sequence). Points from the study as a whole: When Type 1 diabetes patients were examined, their TCRB CDR3s proved moderately but significantly shorter in all four CD4+ subsets.

This chain links TRBV19 with TRBJ2-7; D ambiguous. This TCR was sampled from a man aged 18 to 29 with type 1 diabetes. Material: naive CD4+ T cells from blood. This chain's CDR3 is CASSVPGEQYF. CDR3 in DNA: TGTGCCAGTAGTGTCCCTGGCGAGCAGTACTTC.